The sequence of this T cell receptor (beta chain) was determined in a study of post-analysis software for immune sequencing data. Study-wide results and caveats: Roughly five TRBV segments occurring more often in patients than controls included TRBV5-6, TRBV5-1 and TRBV20-1. Multiple sclerosis patients had significantly lower normalized Chao1 diversity than controls.

The V segment lost 10 bases and the J segment 5 bases; nucleotides outside the gene matches: 9. This CDR3 has 13 residues. This clonotype has only a few counts. Its antigen is unidentified. The TCR beta cDNA libraries carried unique molecular identifiers. A population of 1 to 10 million T cells gave rise to around 480,000 cDNA molecules. TCRdb called the PCR reads again in MiXCR, with one record for every CDR3 protein. This sample yields about 460,000 distinct CDR3 sequences, of which around 40% are seen a single time; about an eighth belongs to the top ten. The chain combines TRBV12-3 or TRBV12-4 with TRBJ2-7; 9 bases align to TRBD2. The sequence derives from a girl aged 10-17 years with multiple sclerosis. Material: blood. The CDR3 coding sequence is TGTGCCACCCTAGTAGCGGGAGAAAACGAGCAGTACTTC. Amino acid sequence: CATLVAGENEQYF.